This TCR beta chain was identified during a study of post-analysis software for immune sequencing data. About the research overall: The disease courses spanned relapsing-remitting, secondary progressive and progressive-relapsing forms of multiple sclerosis.

TCR beta libraries were prepared from cDNA with unique molecular identifiers. The source material, roughly 0.9 to 11 million T cells, gave rise to approximately 520,000 cDNA molecules. TCRdb fed the PCR reads into MiXCR, producing one record per CDR3 protein. The sample holds roughly 650,000 distinct CDR3 sequences, more than 50% seen once. Regarding the study as a whole: Clustering by F measure revealed strong co-clustering among samples prepared together in one batch. For normalized Chao1 diversity, multiple sclerosis patients scored significantly lower than controls did. A handful of TRBV segments were significantly more frequent in patients than in controls. TRBV5-6, TRBV5-1 and TRBV20-1 were among these segments.

A note on this clonotype: No antigen is known for it.

The CDR3 spans 20 residues. Germline V lookup: CDR1 SGHRS, CDR2 YFSETQ. V trimming: 4 bases; J trimming: 3 bases; junction bases outside the gene matches: 19. This rearrangement joins TRBV5-1 to TRBJ2-6; 7 bases map to TRBD1. The origin of this receptor is a girl aged 2 to 10 with multiple sclerosis. The sample taken for sequencing was blood. CDR3 DNA sequence: TGCGCCAGCAGCCCCCAGTCGAGGTTAGGGGGCACGGTTGGGGCCAACGTCCTGACTTTC. Amino acid sequence: CASSPQSRLGGTVGANVLTF.